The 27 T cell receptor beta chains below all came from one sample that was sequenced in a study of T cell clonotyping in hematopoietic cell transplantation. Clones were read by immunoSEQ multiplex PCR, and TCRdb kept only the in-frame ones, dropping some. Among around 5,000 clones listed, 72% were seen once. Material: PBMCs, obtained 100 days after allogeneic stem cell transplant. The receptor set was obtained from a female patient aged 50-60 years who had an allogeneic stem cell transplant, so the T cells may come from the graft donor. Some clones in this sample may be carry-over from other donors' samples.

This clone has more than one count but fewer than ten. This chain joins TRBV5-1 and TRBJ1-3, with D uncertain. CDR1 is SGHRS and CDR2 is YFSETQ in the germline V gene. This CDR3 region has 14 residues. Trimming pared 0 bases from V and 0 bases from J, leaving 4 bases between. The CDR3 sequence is CASSLADSGNTIYF. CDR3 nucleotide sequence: TGCGCCAGCAGCTTGGCAGACTCTGGAAACACCATATATTTT.

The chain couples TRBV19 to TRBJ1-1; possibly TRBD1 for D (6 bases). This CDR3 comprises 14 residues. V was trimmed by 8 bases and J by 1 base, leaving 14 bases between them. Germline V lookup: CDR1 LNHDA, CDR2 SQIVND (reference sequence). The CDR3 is CASQGQAPNTEAFF. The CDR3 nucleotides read TGTGCCAGTCAGGGGCAGGCACCGAACACTGAAGCTTTCTTT.

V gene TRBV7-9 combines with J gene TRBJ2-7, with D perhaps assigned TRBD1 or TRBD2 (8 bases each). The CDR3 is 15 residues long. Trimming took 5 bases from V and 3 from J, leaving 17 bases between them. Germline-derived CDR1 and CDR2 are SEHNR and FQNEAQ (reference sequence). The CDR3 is CASSPRGLAGYEQYF. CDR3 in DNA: TGTGCCAGCAGCCCCAGGGGGCTAGCGGGCTACGAGCAGTACTTC.

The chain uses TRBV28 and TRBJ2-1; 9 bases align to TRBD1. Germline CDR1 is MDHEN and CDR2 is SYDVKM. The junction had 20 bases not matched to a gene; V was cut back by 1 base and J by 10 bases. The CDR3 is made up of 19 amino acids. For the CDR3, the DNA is TGTGCCAGCAGTTTATTGAGATACACGGCCGGGACAGGGCGACGAGAGCAGTTCTTC. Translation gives CASSLLRYTAGTGRREQFF. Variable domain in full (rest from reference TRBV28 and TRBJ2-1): DVKVTQSSRYLVKRTGEKVFLECVQDMDHENMFWYRQDPGLGLRLIYFSYDVKMKEKGDIPEGYSVSREKKERFSLILESASTNQTSMYLCASSLLRYTAGTGRREQFFGPGTRLTVL.

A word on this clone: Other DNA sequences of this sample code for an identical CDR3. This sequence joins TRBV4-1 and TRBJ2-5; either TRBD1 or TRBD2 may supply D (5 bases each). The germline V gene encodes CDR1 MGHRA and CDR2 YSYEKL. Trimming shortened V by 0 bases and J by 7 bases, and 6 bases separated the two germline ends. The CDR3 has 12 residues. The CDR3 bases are TGCGCCAGCAGCCAAGATGGGGGGACCCAGTACTTC. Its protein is CASSQDGGTQYF.

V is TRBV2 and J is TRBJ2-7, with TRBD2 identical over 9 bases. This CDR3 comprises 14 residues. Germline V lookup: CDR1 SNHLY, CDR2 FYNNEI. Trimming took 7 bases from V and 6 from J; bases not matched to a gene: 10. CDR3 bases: TGTGCCAGCACTTCTGAGCGGGAGGTTCCCGAGCAGTACTTC. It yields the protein CASTSEREVPEQYF.

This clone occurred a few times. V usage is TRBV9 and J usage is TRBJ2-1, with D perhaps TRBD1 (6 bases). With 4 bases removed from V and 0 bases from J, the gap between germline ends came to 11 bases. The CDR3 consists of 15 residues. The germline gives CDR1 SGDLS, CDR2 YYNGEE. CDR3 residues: CASSSQGNSYNEQFF. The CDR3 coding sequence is TGTGCCAGCAGCTCCCAGGGGAACTCCTACAATGAGCAGTTCTTC.

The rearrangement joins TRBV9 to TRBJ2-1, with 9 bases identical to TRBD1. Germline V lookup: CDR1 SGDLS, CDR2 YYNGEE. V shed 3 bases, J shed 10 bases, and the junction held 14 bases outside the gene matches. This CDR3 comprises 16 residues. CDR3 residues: CASSARDRGYGREQFF. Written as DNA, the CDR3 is TGTGCCAGCAGCGCTAGAGACAGGGGGTATGGGAGGGAGCAGTTCTTC.

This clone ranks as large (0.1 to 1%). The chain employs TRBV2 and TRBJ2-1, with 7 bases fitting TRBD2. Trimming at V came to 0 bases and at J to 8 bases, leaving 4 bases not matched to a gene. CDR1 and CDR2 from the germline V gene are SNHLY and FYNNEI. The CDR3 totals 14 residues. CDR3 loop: CASSEAGGTDEQFF. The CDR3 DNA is TGTGCCAGCAGTGAAGCGGGGGGGACGGATGAGCAGTTCTTC.

Here the CDR3 DNA reads TGCGCCAGCAGCTTAACCGGGACAGGGTTCTACGAGCAGTACTTC. Encoded protein: CASSLTGTGFYEQYF. The J gene is TRBJ2-7, the V gene TRBV5-1, with 9 bases that match TRBD1. J gave up 3 bases and V 2 bases, and 6 bases lay outside the gene matches. Germline V gene sequence: CDR1 SGHRS, CDR2 YFSETQ. The CDR3 extends over 15 amino acids.

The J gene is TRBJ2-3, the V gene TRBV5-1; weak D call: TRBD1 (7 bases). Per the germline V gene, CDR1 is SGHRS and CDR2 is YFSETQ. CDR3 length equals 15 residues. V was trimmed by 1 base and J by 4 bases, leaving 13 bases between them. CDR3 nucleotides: TGCGCCAGCAGCTTGTGGGGGGACAGCGCAGATACGCAGTATTTT. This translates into CASSLWGDSADTQYF.

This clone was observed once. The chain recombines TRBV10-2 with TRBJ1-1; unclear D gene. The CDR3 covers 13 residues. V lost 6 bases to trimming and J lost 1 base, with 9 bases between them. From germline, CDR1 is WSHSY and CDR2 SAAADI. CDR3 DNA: TGCGCCAGCAGGTCGCAGCAGAACACTGAAGCTTTCTTT. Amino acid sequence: CASRSQQNTEAFF.

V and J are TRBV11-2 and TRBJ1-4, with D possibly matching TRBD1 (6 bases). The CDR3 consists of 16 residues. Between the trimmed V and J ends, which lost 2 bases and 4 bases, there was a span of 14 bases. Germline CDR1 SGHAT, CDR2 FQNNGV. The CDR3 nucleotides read TGTGCCAGCAGCTTACAAGGGGGGGGGAATAATGAAAAACTGTTTTTT. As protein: CASSLQGGGNNEKLFF.

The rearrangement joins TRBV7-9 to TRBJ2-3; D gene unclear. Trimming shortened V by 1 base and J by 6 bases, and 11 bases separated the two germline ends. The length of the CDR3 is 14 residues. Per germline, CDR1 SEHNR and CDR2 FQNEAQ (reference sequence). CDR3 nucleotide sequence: TGTGCCAGCAGCTTAGTTATTATGGGGGATACGCAGTATTTT. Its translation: CASSLVIMGDTQYF.

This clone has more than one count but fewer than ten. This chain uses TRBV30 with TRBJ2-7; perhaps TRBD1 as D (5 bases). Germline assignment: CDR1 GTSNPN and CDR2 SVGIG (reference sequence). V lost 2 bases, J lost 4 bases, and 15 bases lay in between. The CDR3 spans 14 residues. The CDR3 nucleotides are TGTGCCTGGAGTAAAGGCAGGGATCCGTACGAGCAGTACTTC. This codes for CAWSKGRDPYEQYF.

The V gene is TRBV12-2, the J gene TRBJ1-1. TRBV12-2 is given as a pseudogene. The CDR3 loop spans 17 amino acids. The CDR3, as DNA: TGTGCAAGTCGCTCGGTTCCGGGCCCCCTAGCTTCCACTGAAGCTTTCTTT. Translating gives CASRSVPGPLASTEAFF.

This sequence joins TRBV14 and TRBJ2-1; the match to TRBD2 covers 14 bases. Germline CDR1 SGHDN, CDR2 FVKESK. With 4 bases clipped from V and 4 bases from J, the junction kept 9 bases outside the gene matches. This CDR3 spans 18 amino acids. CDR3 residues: CASSLTGTSGSPYNEQFF. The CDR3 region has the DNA TGTGCCAGCAGCCTCACCGGGACTAGCGGGAGCCCATACAATGAGCAGTTCTTC.

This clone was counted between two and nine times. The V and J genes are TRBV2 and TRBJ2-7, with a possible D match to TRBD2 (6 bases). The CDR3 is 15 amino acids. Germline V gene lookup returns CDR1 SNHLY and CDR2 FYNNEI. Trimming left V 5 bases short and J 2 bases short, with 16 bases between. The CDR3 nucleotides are TGTGCCAGCAGTTACTCATCTAGCGAGACCTACGAGCAGTACTTC. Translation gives CASSYSSSETYEQYF.

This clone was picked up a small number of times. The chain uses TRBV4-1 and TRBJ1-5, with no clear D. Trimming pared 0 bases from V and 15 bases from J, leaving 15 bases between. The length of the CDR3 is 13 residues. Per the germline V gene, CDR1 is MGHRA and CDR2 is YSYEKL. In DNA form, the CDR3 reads TGCGCCAGCAGCCAAGATCAAACCAGTAGTCGGCATTTT. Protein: CASSQDQTSSRHF.

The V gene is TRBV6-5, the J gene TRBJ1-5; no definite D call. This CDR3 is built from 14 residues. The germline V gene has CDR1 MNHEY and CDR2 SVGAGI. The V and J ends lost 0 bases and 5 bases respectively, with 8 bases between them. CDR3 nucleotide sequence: TGTGCCAGCAGTTACTCGACTAGAGATCAGCCCCAGCATTTT. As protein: CASSYSTRDQPQHF.

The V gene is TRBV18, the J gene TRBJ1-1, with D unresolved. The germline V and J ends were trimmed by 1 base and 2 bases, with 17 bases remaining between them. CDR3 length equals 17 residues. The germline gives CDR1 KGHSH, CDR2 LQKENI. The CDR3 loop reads CASSPREAYSTNTEAFF. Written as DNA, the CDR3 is TGTGCCAGCTCACCACGCGAAGCCTATTCGACTAACACTGAAGCTTTCTTT.

CDR3 in DNA: TGTGCCAGCAGCGGGGGCGATGGGGACTCTGACTATACGCAGTATTTT. Protein product: CASSGGDGDSDYTQYF. This chain connects TRBV9 to TRBJ2-3, with D possibly being TRBD2 (6 bases). The germline V gene encodes CDR1 SGDLS and CDR2 YYNGEE. This CDR3 is built from 16 residues. Trimming removed 3 bases from V and 7 bases from J, with 21 bases in between.

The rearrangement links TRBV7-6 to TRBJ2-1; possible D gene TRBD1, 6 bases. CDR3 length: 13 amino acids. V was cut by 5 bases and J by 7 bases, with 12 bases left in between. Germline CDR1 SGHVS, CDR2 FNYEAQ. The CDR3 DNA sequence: TGTGCCAGCAGCCTGGACAGACTGAATGAGCAGTTCTTC. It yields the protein CASSLDRLNEQFF.

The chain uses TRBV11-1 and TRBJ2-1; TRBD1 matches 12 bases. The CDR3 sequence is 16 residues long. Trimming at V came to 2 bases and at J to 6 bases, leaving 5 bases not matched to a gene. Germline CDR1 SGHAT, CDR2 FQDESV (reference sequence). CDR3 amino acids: CASSLWDRGLSNEQFF. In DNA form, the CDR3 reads TGTGCCAGCAGCTTATGGGACAGGGGGCTTAGCAATGAGCAGTTCTTC.

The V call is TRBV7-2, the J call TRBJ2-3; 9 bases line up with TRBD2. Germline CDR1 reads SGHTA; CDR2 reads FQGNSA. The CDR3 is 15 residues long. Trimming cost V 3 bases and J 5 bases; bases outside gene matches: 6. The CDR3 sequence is CASSFSGSWGDTQYF. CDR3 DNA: TGTGCCAGCAGCTTTAGCGGGAGTTGGGGAGATACGCAGTATTTT. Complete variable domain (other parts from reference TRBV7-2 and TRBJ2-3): GAGVSQSPSNKVTEKGKDVELRCDPISGHTALYWYRQSLGQGLEFLIYFQGNSAPDKSGLPSDRFSAERTGGSVSTLTIQRTQQEDSAVYLCASSFSGSWGDTQYFGPGTRLTVL.

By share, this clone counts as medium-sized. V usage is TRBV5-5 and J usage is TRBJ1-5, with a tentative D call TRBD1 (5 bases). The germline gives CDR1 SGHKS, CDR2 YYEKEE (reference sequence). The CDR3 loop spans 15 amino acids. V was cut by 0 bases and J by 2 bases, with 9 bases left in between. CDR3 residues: CASSLEGHGNQPQHF. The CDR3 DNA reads TGTGCCAGCAGCTTGGAGGGGCACGGCAATCAGCCCCAGCATTTT.

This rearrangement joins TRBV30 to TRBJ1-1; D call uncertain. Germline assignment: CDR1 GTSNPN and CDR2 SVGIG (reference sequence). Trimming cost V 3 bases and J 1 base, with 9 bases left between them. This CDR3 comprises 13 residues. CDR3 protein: CAWSPGPNTEAFF. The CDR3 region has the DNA TGTGCCTGGAGCCCAGGACCGAACACTGAAGCTTTCTTT.